This TCR beta chain was recovered during a study of blood T cell repertoires in COVID-19. Study-wide context: Whether acute or convalescent, the COVID-19 samples came from the United States, Italy and Spain.

The trim removed 4 bases at V and 2 bases at J, leaving 9 bases unmatched. This CDR3 comprises 18 residues. The germline gives CDR1 LNHDA, CDR2 SQIVND (reference sequence). Assay used: immunoSEQ multiplex PCR; TCRdb lists only in-frame clones, some missing. This sample carries approximately 69,000 clones, roughly 82% of them seen once, and the ten largest clones take around 15%. The chain recombines TRBV19 with TRBJ1-5, with TRBD1 matching over 12 bases. Sequenced material: peripheral blood. This receptor was identified in an elderly woman with acute or convalescent COVID-19. CDR3 bases: TGTGCCAGTAGTAAGGGACAGGGGGCGCGGGGGGGCAATCAGCCCCAGCATTTT. Its translation is CASSKGQGARGGNQPQHF.